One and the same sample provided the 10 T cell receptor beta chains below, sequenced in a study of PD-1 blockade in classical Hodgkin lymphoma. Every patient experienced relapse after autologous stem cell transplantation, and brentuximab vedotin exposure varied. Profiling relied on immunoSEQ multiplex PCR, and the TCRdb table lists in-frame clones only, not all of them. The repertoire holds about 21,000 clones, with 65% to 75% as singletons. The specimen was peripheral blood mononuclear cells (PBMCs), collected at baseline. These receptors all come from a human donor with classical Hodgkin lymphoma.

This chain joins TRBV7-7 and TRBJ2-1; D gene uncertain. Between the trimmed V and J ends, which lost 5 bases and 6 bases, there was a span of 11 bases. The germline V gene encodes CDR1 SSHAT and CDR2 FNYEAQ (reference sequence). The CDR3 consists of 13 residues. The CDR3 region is CASSPNVGNEQFF. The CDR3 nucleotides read TGTGCCAGCAGCCCCAACGTGGGCAATGAGCAGTTCTTC.

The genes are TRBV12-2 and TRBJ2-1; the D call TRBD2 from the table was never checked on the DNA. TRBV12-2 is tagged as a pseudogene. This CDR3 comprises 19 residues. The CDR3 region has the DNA TGTGCAAGTCGCTCCCCGACTAGCGGGGGCTTGAGCTCCTACAATGAGCAGTTCTTC. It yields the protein CASRSPTSGGLSSYNEQFF.

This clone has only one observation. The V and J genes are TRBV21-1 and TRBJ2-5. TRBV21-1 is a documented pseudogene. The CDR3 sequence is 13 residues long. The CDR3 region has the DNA TGTGCCAGCAGCAAAGAAGGGATCTACTCCTGGTACTTC. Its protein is CASSKEGIYSWYF.

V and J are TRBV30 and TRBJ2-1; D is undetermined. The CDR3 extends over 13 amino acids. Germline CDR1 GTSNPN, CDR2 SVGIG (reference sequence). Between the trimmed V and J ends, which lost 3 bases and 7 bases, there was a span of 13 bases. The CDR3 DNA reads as TGTGCCTGGAGCCCCCAGCCCCGAAATGAGCAGTTCTTC. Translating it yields CAWSPQPRNEQFF. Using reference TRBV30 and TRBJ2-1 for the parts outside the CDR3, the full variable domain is SQTIHQWPATLVQPVGSPLSLECTVEGTSNPNLYWYRQAAGRGLQLLFYSVGIGQISSEVPQNLSASRPQDRQFILSSKKLLLSDSGFYLCAWSPQPRNEQFFGPGTRLTVL.

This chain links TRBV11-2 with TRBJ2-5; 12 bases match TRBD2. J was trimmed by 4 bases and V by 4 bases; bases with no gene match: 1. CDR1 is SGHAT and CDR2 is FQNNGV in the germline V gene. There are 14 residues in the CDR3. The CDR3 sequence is CASSWGLAGETQYF. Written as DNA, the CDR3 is TGTGCCAGCAGCTGGGGACTAGCGGGAGAGACCCAGTACTTC.

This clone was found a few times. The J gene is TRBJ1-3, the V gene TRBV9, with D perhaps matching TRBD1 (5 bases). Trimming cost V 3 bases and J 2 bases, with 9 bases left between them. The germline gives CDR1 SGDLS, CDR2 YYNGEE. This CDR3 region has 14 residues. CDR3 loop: CASSEGRPGNTIYF. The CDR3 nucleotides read TGTGCCAGCAGCGAGGGACGACCTGGAAACACCATATATTTT. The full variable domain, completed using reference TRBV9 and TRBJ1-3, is DSGVTQTPKHLITATGQRVTLRCSPRSGDLSVYWYQQSLDQGLQFLIQYYNGEERAKGNILERFSAQQFPDLHSELNLSSLELGDSALYFCASSEGRPGNTIYFGEGSWLTVV.

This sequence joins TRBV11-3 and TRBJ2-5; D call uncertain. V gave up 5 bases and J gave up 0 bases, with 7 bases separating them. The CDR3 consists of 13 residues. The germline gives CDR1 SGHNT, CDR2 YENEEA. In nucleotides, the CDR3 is TGTGCCAGCAGCGACACGTACCAAGAGACCCAGTACTTC. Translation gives CASSDTYQETQYF. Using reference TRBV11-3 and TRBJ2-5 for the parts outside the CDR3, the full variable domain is EAGVVQSPRYKIIEKKQPVAFWCNPISGHNTLYWYLQNLGQGPELLIRYENEEAVDDSQLPKDRFSAERLKGVDSTLKIQPAELGDSAVYLCASSDTYQETQYFGPGTRLLVL.

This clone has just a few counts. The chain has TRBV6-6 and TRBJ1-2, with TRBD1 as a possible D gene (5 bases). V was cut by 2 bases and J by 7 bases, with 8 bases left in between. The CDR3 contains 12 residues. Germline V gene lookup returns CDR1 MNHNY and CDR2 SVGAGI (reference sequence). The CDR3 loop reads CASSYPQGGYTF. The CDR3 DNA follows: TGTGCCAGCAGTTACCCGCAGGGTGGCTACACCTTC.

CDR3 in DNA: TGCGCCAGCAGCCAAGGCGTGGGGTATAATTCACCCCTCCACTTT. Translation gives CASSQGVGYNSPLHF. The chain joins TRBV4-3 to TRBJ1-6; D remains ambiguous. The CDR3 loop spans 15 amino acids. CDR1 and CDR2 from the germline V gene are LGHNA and YSLEER. V lost 1 base and J 4 bases, leaving 8 bases between the germline ends.

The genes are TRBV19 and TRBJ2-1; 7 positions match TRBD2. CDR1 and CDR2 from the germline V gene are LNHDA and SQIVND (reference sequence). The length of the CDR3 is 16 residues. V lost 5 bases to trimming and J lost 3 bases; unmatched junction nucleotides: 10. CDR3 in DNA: TGTGCCAGTAGTCCAGGGTGGCTAGCGGACTACAATGAGCAGTTCTTC. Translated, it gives CASSPGWLADYNEQFF. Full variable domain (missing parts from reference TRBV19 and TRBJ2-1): DGGITQSPKYLFRKEGQNVTLSCEQNLNHDAMYWYRQDPGQGLRLIYYSQIVNDFQKGDIAEGYSVSREKKESFPLTVTSAQKNPTAFYLCASSPGWLADYNEQFFGPGTRLTVL.